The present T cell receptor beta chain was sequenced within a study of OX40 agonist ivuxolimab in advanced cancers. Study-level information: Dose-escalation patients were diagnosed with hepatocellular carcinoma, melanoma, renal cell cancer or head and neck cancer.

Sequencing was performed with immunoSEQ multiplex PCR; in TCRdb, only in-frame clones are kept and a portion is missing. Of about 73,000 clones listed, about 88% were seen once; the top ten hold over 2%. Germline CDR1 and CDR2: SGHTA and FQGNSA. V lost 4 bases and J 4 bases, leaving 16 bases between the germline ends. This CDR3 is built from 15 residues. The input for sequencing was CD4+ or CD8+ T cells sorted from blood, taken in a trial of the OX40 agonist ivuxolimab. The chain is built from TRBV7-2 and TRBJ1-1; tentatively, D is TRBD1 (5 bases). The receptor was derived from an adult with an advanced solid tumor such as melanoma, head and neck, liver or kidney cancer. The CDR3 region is CASSSQWGIGTEAFF. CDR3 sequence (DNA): TGTGCCAGCAGCTCTCAATGGGGGATCGGCACTGAAGCTTTCTTT.